A single sample gave rise to the 6 T cell receptor beta chains below, sequenced in a study of T cell responses to AZD1222 COVID-19 vaccine. Sequencing used immunoSEQ multiplex PCR; TCRdb keeps in-frame clones, though not all of them. This table holds 150,000 to 200,000 clones, about 87% found once. The source material was peripheral blood, sampled on day 0 of AZD1222 vaccination. The origin of the receptors is an adult in good health.

The chain recombines TRBV6-1 with TRBJ1-5; no clear D gene. CDR3 size: 13 residues. V was trimmed by 1 base and J by 12 bases, leaving 13 bases between them. CDR1 is MNHNS and CDR2 is SASEGT in the germline V gene. In DNA form, the CDR3 reads TGTGCCAGCAGTGAAGTTTGGCTAAGTGACCAGCATTTT. Translation gives CASSEVWLSDQHF.

This chain connects TRBV4-2 to TRBJ2-2, with a possible D match to TRBD2 (5 bases). Germline V gene data show CDR1 as LGHNA and CDR2 as YNFKEQ. V shed 3 bases and J shed 1 base, with 12 bases lying between them. This CDR3 is 16 amino acids long. In DNA, the CDR3 is TGTGCCAGCAGCCAGGAGACTATACAGAACACCGGGGAGCTGTTTTTT. It is translated as CASSQETIQNTGELFF.

This clone was observed a few times. The CDR3, as DNA: TGCGCCAGCAGCTTGGACACAGTAAATTCACCCCTCCACTTT. Protein: CASSLDTVNSPLHF. The rearrangement uses TRBV5-1 and TRBJ1-6, with D unresolved. CDR3 size: 14 residues. Trimming shortened V by 0 bases and J by 7 bases, and 8 bases separated the two germline ends. Per the germline V gene, CDR1 is SGHRS and CDR2 is YFSETQ.

V and J are TRBV3-1 (or the pseudogene TRBV3-2) and TRBJ1-2, with a tentative D call TRBD1 (6 bases). Trimming cost V 1 base and J 8 bases, with 20 bases left between them. This CDR3 region has 16 residues. Germline CDR1 LGHDT, CDR2 YNNKEL (reference sequence). The CDR3 nucleotides are TGTGCCAGCAGCCAAGGAGGGGGGGGCGCCGTAGGAGGCTACACCTTC. This gives the protein CASSQGGGGAVGGYTF.

This sequence joins TRBV30 and TRBJ2-3, with 9 bases fitting TRBD2. V lost 0 bases, J lost 4 bases, and 5 bases stayed unmatched. This CDR3 is built from 15 residues. From germline, CDR1 is GTSNPN and CDR2 SVGIG (reference sequence). Here the CDR3 reads CAWSVVSGSSDTQYF. DNA for the CDR3: TGTGCCTGGAGTGTTGTTAGCGGGAGCTCAGATACGCAGTATTTT.

V and J are TRBV28 and TRBJ2-1; TRBD2 agrees at 9 bases. The CDR3 sequence is 15 residues long. V lost 5 bases, J lost 4 bases, and 6 bases stayed unmatched. Germline V gene sequence: CDR1 MDHEN, CDR2 SYDVKM. CDR3 amino acids: CASSPSSGAYNEQFF. The DNA of the CDR3 is TGTGCCAGCAGTCCGTCTAGCGGGGCGTACAATGAGCAGTTCTTC.